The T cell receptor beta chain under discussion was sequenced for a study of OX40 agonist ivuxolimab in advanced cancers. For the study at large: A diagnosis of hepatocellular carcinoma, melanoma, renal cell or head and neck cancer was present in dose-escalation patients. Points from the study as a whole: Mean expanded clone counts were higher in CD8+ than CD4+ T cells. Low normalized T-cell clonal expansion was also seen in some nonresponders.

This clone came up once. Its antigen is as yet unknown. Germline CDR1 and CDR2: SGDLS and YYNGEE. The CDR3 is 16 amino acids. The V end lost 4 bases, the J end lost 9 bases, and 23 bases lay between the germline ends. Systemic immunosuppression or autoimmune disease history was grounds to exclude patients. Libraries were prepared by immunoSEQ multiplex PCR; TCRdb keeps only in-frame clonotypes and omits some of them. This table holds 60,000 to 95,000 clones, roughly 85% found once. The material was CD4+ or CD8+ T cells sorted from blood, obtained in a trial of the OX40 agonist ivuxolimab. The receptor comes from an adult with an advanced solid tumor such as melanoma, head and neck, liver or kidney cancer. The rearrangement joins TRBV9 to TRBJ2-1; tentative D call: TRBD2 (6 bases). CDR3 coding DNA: TGTGCCAGCAGCACCCTTGGGACTCCTTCGGGGAGTGAGCAGTTCTTC. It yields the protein CASSTLGTPSGSEQFF.